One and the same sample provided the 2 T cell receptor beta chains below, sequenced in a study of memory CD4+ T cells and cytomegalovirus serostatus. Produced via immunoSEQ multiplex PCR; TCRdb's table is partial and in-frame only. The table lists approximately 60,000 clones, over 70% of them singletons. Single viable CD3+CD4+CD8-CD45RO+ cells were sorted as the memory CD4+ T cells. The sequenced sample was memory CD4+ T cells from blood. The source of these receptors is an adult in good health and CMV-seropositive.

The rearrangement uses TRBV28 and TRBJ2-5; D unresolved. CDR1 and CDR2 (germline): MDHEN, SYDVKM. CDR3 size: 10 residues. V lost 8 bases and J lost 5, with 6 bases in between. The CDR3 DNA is TGTGCCAGCCGAAGGGAGACCCAGTACTTC. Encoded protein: CASRRETQYF.

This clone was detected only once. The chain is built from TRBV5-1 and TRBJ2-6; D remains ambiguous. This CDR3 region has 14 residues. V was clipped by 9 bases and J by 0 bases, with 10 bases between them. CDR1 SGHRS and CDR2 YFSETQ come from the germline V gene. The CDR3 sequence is CATRASSGANVLTF. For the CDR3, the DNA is TGCGCCACCAGAGCGTCCTCTGGGGCCAACGTCCTGACTTTC.